These 11 T cell receptor beta chains share one sample of origin, sequenced in a study of cytomegalovirus exposure and HLA in healthy donors. PCR used 60 Vbeta primers and 13 Jbeta primers. Measured with immunoSEQ multiplex PCR; TCRdb has only the in-frame clones, and not every one. Here the sample spans 150,000 to 250,000 clones, 75% to 85% being singletons. Material: PBMCs. The receptors were sampled from a woman aged 50 to 60 in good health and CMV-seronegative.

The gene calls are TRBV9 and TRBJ1-5, with D hard to call. The germline CDR1 and CDR2 sequences are SGDLS and YYNGEE. The V end lost 4 bases, the J end lost 4 bases, and 9 bases lay between the germline ends. The CDR3 is 13 residues long. The CDR3 DNA reads as TGTGCCAGCAGCACTGATCTAAATCAGCCCCAGCATTTT. Protein product: CASSTDLNQPQHF.

This chain links TRBV6-1 with TRBJ2-6; 7 nucleotides line up with TRBD1. The CDR3 consists of 15 residues. Germline assignment: CDR1 MNHNS and CDR2 SASEGT. The V gene end was trimmed by 7 bases and the J gene end by 2 bases; junction bases not matched to a gene: 5. The CDR3 region has the DNA TGTGCCAGCACTCTACAGGGGCCTGGGGCCAACGTCCTGACTTTC. The encoded protein is CASTLQGPGANVLTF.

This chain joins TRBV9 and TRBJ2-1, with D maybe TRBD1 (6 bases). Germline lookup yields CDR1 SGDLS and CDR2 YYNGEE. V lost 3 bases and J 10 bases, leaving 17 bases between the germline ends. The CDR3 runs 14 residues. CDR3 protein: CASSAHFSGTEQFF. The CDR3, as DNA: TGTGCCAGCAGCGCCCACTTTTCCGGGACAGAGCAGTTCTTC.

The V call is TRBV28, the J call TRBJ2-7, with 7 bases lining up with TRBD1. The CDR3 covers 15 residues. Germline V gives CDR1 MDHEN, CDR2 SYDVKM. With 6 bases clipped from V and 4 bases from J, the junction kept 12 bases outside the gene matches. CDR3 sequence: CASSVAGTAGYEQYF. DNA for the CDR3: TGTGCCAGCAGCGTAGCCGGGACAGCAGGATACGAGCAGTACTTC.

V is TRBV6-5 and J is TRBJ2-3, with 7 bases matching TRBD1. The CDR3 is made up of 13 amino acids. The germline V gene encodes CDR1 MNHEY and CDR2 SVGAGI. Losses at the gene ends were 4 bases for V and 8 bases for J; bases not matched to a gene: 6. The CDR3 loop is CASSSGTATTQYF. The DNA for the CDR3 is TGTGCCAGCAGTTCCGGGACAGCAACTACGCAGTATTTT.

The chain links TRBV28 to TRBJ2-5, with 10 bases aligning to TRBD1. The last part of the DNA fits TRBJ2-7 better; the J call may be wrong. The CDR3 is 17 residues long. CDR1 is MDHEN, CDR2 SYDVKM, per germline. This CDR3 is CASSLPRQGARSYEQYF. CDR3 nucleotide sequence: TGTGCCAGCAGTCTTCCCCGACAGGGGGCGCGTTCCTACGAGCAGTACTTC.

The chain joins TRBV5-1 to TRBJ2-5, with TRBD2 matching 9 bases. From germline, CDR1 is SGHRS and CDR2 YFSETQ. Trimming removed 2 bases from V and 5 bases from J; junction bases left unmatched: 10. The length of the CDR3 is 16 residues. The chain's CDR3 is CASSFRAGGSGETQYF. As DNA, the CDR3 is TGCGCCAGCAGCTTCCGGGCGGGAGGGTCTGGGGAGACCCAGTACTTC.

V gene TRBV19 combines with J gene TRBJ1-5; maybe TRBD1 (6 bases). The CDR3 length is 14 residues. CDR1 is LNHDA, CDR2 SQIVND, per germline (reference sequence). V lost 6 bases and J 3 bases, leaving 12 bases between the germline ends. The CDR3 bases are TGTGCCAGTAGCCTCCGGGACACCAATCAGCCCCAGCATTTT. Residues: CASSLRDTNQPQHF.

The chain uses TRBV29-1 and TRBJ2-5, with D possibly TRBD1 on 5 matching bases. The CDR3 totals 12 residues. The ends were cut back, 7 bases at V and 5 bases at J, with 14 bases in the middle. Germline V gives CDR1 SQVTM, CDR2 ANQGSEA. The CDR3: CSAVQGRETQYF. CDR3 nucleotides: TGCAGCGCCGTCCAGGGTCGGGAGACCCAGTACTTC.

This clone turned up a few times. This chain links TRBV10-2 with TRBJ1-5; D unresolved. Germline CDR1 and CDR2: WSHSY and SAAADI. The CDR3 consists of 15 residues. Trimming removed 4 bases at V and 1 base at J, with 11 bases between. The CDR3 here is CASSVDPGSNQPQHF. CDR3 nucleotide sequence: TGCGCCAGCAGTGTAGATCCGGGGAGCAATCAGCCCCAGCATTTT.

The chain links TRBV18 to TRBJ2-7, with a weak D call TRBD1 (6 bases). This CDR3 has 14 residues. Germline assignment: CDR1 KGHSH and CDR2 LQKENI. The ends were cut back, 5 bases at V and 2 bases at J, with 13 bases in the middle. The CDR3 sequence is CASSYGTRPYEQYF. Written as DNA, the CDR3 is TGTGCCAGCTCATACGGGACAAGGCCCTACGAGCAGTACTTC. Combining the CDR3 with reference TRBV18 and TRBJ2-7 gives the whole variable domain NAGVMQNPRHLVRRRGQEARLRCSPMKGHSHVYWYRQLPEEGLKFMVYLQKENIIDESGMPKERFSAEFPKEGPSILRIQQVVRGDSAAYFCASSYGTRPYEQYFGPGTRLTVT.